A selection of T cell receptor beta chains follows, all from one sample in a study of beta chain features in type 1 diabetes. TCRdb keeps only in-frame clones here, not all; method: immunoSEQ multiplex PCR. The sample has 41,000 or so clones; about 66% are singletons. The sample taken for sequencing was Tregs from blood. Receptors originate from a man aged 30 to 39 with type 1 diabetes. Some clones in this sample may be carry-over from other donors' samples. CDR3s include the opening cysteine and the closing phenylalanine or tryptophan. A D gene is named only where the DNA matches it firmly. Clone size appears in some rows only: once, few, many, or a class for an expanded clone.

v_gene	abundance	j_gene	d_gene	CDR3aa	CDR3nt
TRBV5-4	once	TRBJ1-1	.	CASSFTTENTEAFF	TGTGCCAGCAGCTTTACGACAGAGAACACTGAAGCTTTCTTT
TRBV6-6	once	TRBJ1-2	TRBD1	CASKPGQSNYGYTF	TGTGCCAGCAAACCGGGACAGTCTAACTATGGCTACACCTTC
TRBV10-3	.	TRBJ2-6	.	CAISERQDSRAVRVTAGANVLTF	TGTGCCATCAGTGAGAGGCAAGATTCGCGAGCGGTGAGGGTTACCGCTGGGGCCAACGTCCTGACTTTC
TRBV5-1	.	TRBJ2-7	TRBD1	CASSTGTGAHEQYF	TGCGCCAGCAGCACCGGGACAGGGGCGCACGAGCAGTACTTC
TRBV7-8	.	TRBJ2-3	TRBD2	CASSPFGGSTDTQYF	TGTGCCAGCAGCCCCTTCGGGGGGAGCACAGATACGCAGTATTTT
TRBV6-5	.	TRBJ2-7	.	CASSYSRQGYEQYF	TGTGCCAGCAGTTACTCGCGGCAGGGCTACGAGCAGTACTTC
TRBV7-2	once	TRBJ2-7	.	CASSPRGMQYEQYF	TGTGCCAGCAGCCCCCGAGGAATGCAGTACGAGCAGTACTTC
TRBV5-1	.	TRBJ2-1	TRBD2	CASSPRGVVNEQFF	TGCGCCAGCAGCCCCCGGGGGGTTGTCAATGAGCAGTTCTTC
TRBV29-1	.	TRBJ1-2	TRBD1	CSATLGRGLDYGYTF	TGCAGCGCCACCCTGGGCAGGGGGCTCGACTATGGCTACACCTTC
TRBV5-1	few	TRBJ1-6	TRBD1	CASSSGGTYNSPLHF	TGCGCCAGCAGTTCAGGGGGGACCTATAATTCACCCCTCCACTTT
TRBV7-7	.	TRBJ2-1	TRBD1	CASSPGTGGFNEQFF	TGTGCTAGCAGCCCCGGGACAGGGGGCTTTAATGAGCAGTTCTTC
TRBV20-1	.	TRBJ2-7	.	CSAEALYEQYF	TGCAGTGCAGAAGCACTATACGAGCAGTACTTC
TRBV9	.	TRBJ1-1	TRBD1	CASSLEQGAREAFF	TGTGCCAGCAGCCTCGAACAGGGGGCTCGTGAAGCTTTCTTT
TRBV7-9	.	TRBJ1-1	.	CASSPRGVGTEAFF	TGTGCCAGCAGCCCCCGCGGGGTGGGCACTGAAGCTTTCTTT
TRBV20-1	.	TRBJ1-2	.	CSATSRVGYTF	TGCAGTGCTACGTCGAGGGTTGGCTACACCTTC
TRBV11-2	.	TRBJ2-1	.	CASSFRRGSNEQFF	TGTGCCAGCAGTTTTCGCCGGGGATCCAATGAGCAGTTCTTC
TRBV2	.	TRBJ2-3	TRBD1	CASTRDRETDTQYF	TGTGCCAGCACTCGGGACAGGGAGACGGATACGCAGTATTTT
TRBV10-3	few	TRBJ1-4	.	CAISGTGNEKLFF	TGTGCCATCAGTGGAACAGGGAATGAAAAACTGTTTTTT
TRBV19	.	TRBJ1-1	.	CASSINRGNTEAFF	TGTGCCAGTAGTATTAATAGGGGGAACACTGAAGCTTTCTTT
TRBV5-1	once	TRBJ1-6	.	CASSYGFPARGNSPLHF	TGCGCCAGCAGTTATGGGTTTCCCGCCAGGGGAAATTCACCCCTCCACTTT
TRBV7-2	.	TRBJ1-5	.	CASSPGASQPQHF	TGTGCCAGCAGCCCAGGGGCCAGTCAGCCCCAGCATTTT
TRBV21-1	.	TRBJ1-6	.	CASSNRSWTGDNSPLHF	TGTGCCAGCAGCAACCGCTCCTGGACAGGGGATAATTCACCCCTCCACTTT
TRBV7-3	.	TRBJ2-7	.	CASSPGMGGEQYF	TGTGCCAGCAGCCCCGGGATGGGGGGAGAGCAGTACTTC
TRBV29-1	.	TRBJ1-2	.	CSVEDLRGYTF	TGCAGCGTTGAAGACCTGCGCGGCTACACCTTC
TRBV6-1	.	TRBJ2-7	.	CASSTGPPYEQYF	TGTGCCAGCAGCACAGGGCCCCCCTACGAGCAGTACTTC
TRBV6-5	.	TRBJ2-1	.	CASSYVPRGEQFF	TGTGCCAGCAGTTACGTACCTCGCGGTGAGCAGTTCTTC
TRBV29-1	.	TRBJ2-7	.	CSATGSLRGEQYF	TGCAGCGCGACAGGGAGCCTACGGGGGGAGCAGTACTTC
TRBV4-1	.	TRBJ2-2	TRBD2	CASSPGAGGGNTGELFF	TGCGCCAGCAGCCCTGGGGCCGGCGGGGGAAACACCGGGGAGCTGTTTTTT
TRBV28	.	TRBJ2-1	TRBD2	CASQLAKAYNEQFF	TGTGCCAGCCAACTAGCGAAGGCCTACAATGAGCAGTTCTTC
TRBV5-1	.	TRBJ1-1	TRBD1	CASSQGTAADTEAFF	TGCGCCAGCAGTCAAGGGACAGCTGCCGACACTGAAGCTTTCTTT
TRBV6-1	few	TRBJ2-3	TRBD1	CASRSGQGTDTQYF	TGTGCCAGCAGGTCGGGACAGGGGACAGATACGCAGTATTTT
TRBV9	few	TRBJ1-2	.	CASSVEAGANYGYTF	TGTGCCAGCAGCGTAGAGGCAGGGGCGAACTATGGCTACACCTTC
TRBV13	once	TRBJ2-3	.	CASSLASTDTQYF	TGTGCCAGCAGCTTAGCGAGCACAGATACGCAGTATTTT
TRBV7-7	few	TRBJ2-7	TRBD2	CASSLVSGDEQYF	TGTGCTAGCAGCTTAGTAAGCGGGGACGAGCAGTACTTC
TRBV5-1	.	TRBJ2-5	TRBD2	CASSLGGGQETQYF	TGCGCCAGCAGCTTGGGCGGGGGCCAAGAGACCCAGTACTTC
TRBV29-1	.	TRBJ2-7	TRBD1	CSIVTPGQGHEQYF	TGCAGTATAGTGACGCCTGGACAGGGCCACGAGCAGTACTTC
TRBV19	.	TRBJ2-7	.	CASSVQGPPGRPSYEQYF	TGTGCCAGTAGTGTACAGGGTCCACCAGGTAGGCCCTCCTACGAGCAGTACTTC
TRBV9	once	TRBJ1-4	TRBD1	CASSVAGQGSEKLFF	TGTGCCAGCAGCGTAGCCGGACAGGGCAGTGAAAAACTGTTTTTT
TRBV28	.	TRBJ2-3	.	CASSFGGGLTDTQYF	TGTGCCAGCAGTTTTGGCGGGGGCCTCACAGATACGCAGTATTTT
TRBV5-1	.	TRBJ2-7	.	CASSLSLGSYEQYF	TGCGCCAGCAGCTTGTCACTAGGTTCCTACGAGCAGTACTTC
TRBV11-2	medium-sized	TRBJ2-3	.	CASSLVGRSAIDTQYF	TGTGCCAGCAGCTTAGTTGGGAGGAGTGCTATAGATACGCAGTATTTT
TRBV4-3	once	TRBJ2-7	TRBD2	CASSQDPGGYEQYF	TGCGCCAGCAGCCAAGATCCCGGGGGGTACGAGCAGTACTTC
TRBV11-2	.	TRBJ2-2	.	CASSLDPLGSTGELFF	TGTGCCAGCAGCTTAGACCCTTTGGGCAGCACCGGGGAGCTGTTTTTT